Listed here are 19 T cell receptor beta chains from one sample, sequenced in a study of T cell responses to AZD1222 COVID-19 vaccine (dated by TCRdb to about 2021). The library was generated by the immunoSEQ multiplex PCR assay. The table was pulled from immuneACCESS by TCRdb, which kept in-frame rearrangements only. Such tables lose some clones; where checked, under half of the loss comes from unresolved V genes, and the rest has no known cause. For this sample there are some 120,000 clones; around 87% appear just once. 12% of the sample belongs to the ten largest clones. The sample's time point, from its label and the paper: baseline before first vaccination. The sequences come from peripheral blood, collected on day 0 of AZD1222 vaccination. The receptors were sampled from an adult in good health.

This clone showed up just once. The rearrangement uses TRBV19 and TRBJ2-1, with D maybe TRBD2 (6 bases). The CDR3 sequence is 14 residues long. CDR1 is LNHDA, CDR2 SQIVND, per germline (reference sequence). Trimming pared 4 bases from V and 9 bases from J, leaving 16 bases between. Written as DNA, the CDR3 is TGTGCCAGTAGTACTAATAGCGGCCCCCGTGAGCAGTTCTTC. It encodes CASSTNSGPREQFF.

The J gene is TRBJ1-1, the V gene TRBV5-1; D is uncertain. V was clipped by 7 bases and J by 3 bases, with 13 bases between them. The germline gives CDR1 SGHRS, CDR2 YFSETQ. The CDR3 covers 13 residues. This CDR3 reads CASRSVADTEAFF. DNA for the CDR3: TGCGCCAGCCGGTCCGTGGCGGACACTGAAGCTTTCTTT.

V is TRBV9 and J is TRBJ2-2, with 9 bases identical to TRBD1. After removal of 3 bases from V and 3 bases from J, the junction contained 0 bases not matched to a gene. Germline assignment: CDR1 SGDLS and CDR2 YYNGEE. This CDR3 is 14 amino acids long. The chain's CDR3 is CASSGQGDTGELFF. The CDR3, as DNA: TGTGCCAGCAGCGGACAGGGGGACACCGGGGAGCTGTTTTTT.

The chain couples TRBV28 to TRBJ1-2; tentatively, D is TRBD1 (5 bases). The V gene lost 3 bases and the J gene lost 0 bases, with 11 bases spanning the gap. The CDR3 extends over 15 amino acids. The V gene's germline CDR1 is MDHEN and CDR2 SYDVKM. DNA of the CDR3: TGTGCCAGCAGTTTTTCGCAGGGAGCTAACTATGGCTACACCTTC. Translation: CASSFSQGANYGYTF.

The chain has TRBV11-2 and TRBJ1-1; D perhaps matches TRBD1 (5 bases). Germline V CDR1 and CDR2: SGHAT, FQNNGV. The germline V and J ends were trimmed by 1 base and 0 bases, with 6 bases remaining between them. The CDR3 sequence is 14 residues long. The CDR3 is CASSLGGLNTEAFF. As DNA, the CDR3 is TGTGCCAGCAGCTTAGGGGGGTTGAACACTGAAGCTTTCTTT. Variable domain in full (rest from reference TRBV11-2 and TRBJ1-1): EAGVAQSPRYKIIEKRQSVAFWCNPISGHATLYWYQQILGQGPKLLIQFQNNGVVDDSQLPKDRFSAERLKGVDSTLKIQPAKLEDSAVYLCASSLGGLNTEAFFGQGTRLTVV.

The chain couples TRBV29-1 to TRBJ2-1; D ambiguous. V was shortened by 3 bases and J by 1 base, with 7 bases between the two germline ends. The CDR3 is 13 residues long. Looked up from germline, CDR1 is SQVTM and CDR2 is ANQGSEA. The CDR3 is CSVDGNSYNEQFF. DNA of the CDR3: TGCAGCGTTGATGGTAATTCCTACAATGAGCAGTTCTTC.

A few counts support this clone. CDR3 in amino acids: CASSLGSPGRGPQEYF. CDR3 sequence (DNA): TGTGCCAGCAGCTTAGGGTCCCCTGGCAGGGGGCCTCAGGAGTACTTC. The J gene is TRBJ2-7, the V gene TRBV13; 8 bases line up with TRBD1. CDR1 and CDR2 from the germline V gene are PRHDT and FYEKMQ (reference sequence). This CDR3 contains 16 residues. Germline trimming cut 0 bases from V and 11 bases from J; bases unmatched to any gene: 15.

As to this clone: The junction departs from germline at one end; a sequencing error may be responsible. This chain's CDR3 is CAWIEGRPHF. CDR3 sequence (DNA): TGTGCCTGGATTGAGGGTCGTCCCCATTTT. The chain joins TRBV30 to TRBJ1-3; unclear D gene. Germline V gene data show CDR1 as GTSNPN and CDR2 as SVGIG (reference sequence). The length of the CDR3 is 10 residues.

This clone was seen a few times. The chain has TRBV2 and TRBJ2-1; no reliable D call. The CDR3 covers 18 residues. The germline CDR1 and CDR2 sequences are SNHLY and FYNNEI. The V end was cut by 5 bases, the J end by 7 bases, with 27 bases between. The CDR3 bases are TGTGCCAGCAGTTCCCCATCAGTGCAGTCCTACTACAAAAATGAGCAGTTCTTC. Amino acid sequence: CASSSPSVQSYYKNEQFF.

As DNA, the CDR3 is TGTGCCACCAGTGGCCAGGGTAAAACTGAAGCTTTCTTT. Translating gives CATSGQGKTEAFF. The chain recombines TRBV24-1 with TRBJ1-1, with D possibly matching TRBD1 (5 bases). The CDR3 totals 13 residues. The germline gives CDR1 KGHDR, CDR2 SFDVKD. Deletions cut 5 bases from V and 5 bases from J, with 11 bases between.

The chain uses TRBV15 and TRBJ2-2; 8 bases fit TRBD1. CDR1 is LNHNV, CDR2 YYDKDF, per germline (reference sequence). The CDR3 is 16 amino acids. The J segment lost 3 bases and the V segment lost 2 bases, leaving 5 bases of the junction unmatched. The CDR3 DNA sequence: TGTGCCACCAGCAGACTACTGGACAGGGACACCGGGGAGCTGTTTTTT. This translates into CATSRLLDRDTGELFF.

The count of this clone is one. This chain links TRBV14 with TRBJ2-1; D remains unclear. V was shortened by 3 bases and J by 6 bases, with 15 bases between the two germline ends. Germline lookup yields CDR1 SGHDN and CDR2 FVKESK. The CDR3 sequence is 15 residues long. This CDR3 is CASSQMRSNGNEQFF. The CDR3 DNA reads TGTGCCAGCAGCCAGATGAGGAGCAACGGCAATGAGCAGTTCTTC. Complete variable domain (other parts from reference TRBV14 and TRBJ2-1): EAGVTQFPSHSVIEKGQTVTLRCDPISGHDNLYWYRRVMGKEIKFLLHFVKESKQDESGMPNNRFLAERTGGTYSTLKVQPAELEDSGVYFCASSQMRSNGNEQFFGPGTRLTVL.

The chain recombines TRBV19 with TRBJ1-1, with a possible D match to TRBD1 (6 bases). The V and J ends lost 3 bases and 1 base respectively, with 15 bases between them. The CDR3 length is 16 residues. The germline CDR1 and CDR2 sequences are LNHDA and SQIVND (reference sequence). CDR3 nucleotides: TGTGCCAGTAGTATCCGGCAGGGGCTAGGGAACACTGAAGCTTTCTTT. Protein sequence: CASSIRQGLGNTEAFF.

For the CDR3, the DNA is TGTGCCAGTAGTATAGCCGAAGGCCAGACCTACGAGCAGTACTTC. It encodes CASSIAEGQTYEQYF. This chain connects TRBV19 to TRBJ2-7; no clear D. V was cut by 1 base and J by 2 bases, with 12 bases left in between. This CDR3 has 15 residues. CDR1 is LNHDA, CDR2 SQIVND, per germline (reference sequence). Complete variable domain (other parts from reference TRBV19 and TRBJ2-7): DGGITQSPKYLFRKEGQNVTLSCEQNLNHDAMYWYRQDPGQGLRLIYYSQIVNDFQKGDIAEGYSVSREKKESFPLTVTSAQKNPTAFYLCASSIAEGQTYEQYFGPGTRLTVT.

The CDR3 spells CASSSRTSIHNEQFF. For the CDR3, the DNA is TGCGCCAGCAGCTCGAGGACTAGCATCCACAATGAGCAGTTCTTC. The rearrangement uses TRBV5-1 and TRBJ2-1, with 8 bases lining up with TRBD2. V gave up 3 bases and J gave up 5 bases; unmatched junction bases: 7. The CDR3 length is 15 residues. The germline CDR1 and CDR2 sequences are SGHRS and YFSETQ.

This clone was counted only a few times. CDR3 sequence: CAWSLKGPMNTEAFF. The CDR3 bases are TGTGCCTGGAGTCTAAAGGGACCAATGAACACTGAAGCTTTCTTT. The V call is TRBV30, the J call TRBJ1-1, with D possibly matching TRBD1 (5 bases). The CDR3 consists of 15 residues. Trimming took off 2 bases at V and 0 bases at J, with 13 bases between the two ends. Germline V gene data show CDR1 as GTSNPN and CDR2 as SVGIG (reference sequence).

The CDR3: CASSFSGYNEQFF. Written as DNA, the CDR3 is TGTGCCAGCAGCTTTAGCGGTTACAATGAGCAGTTCTTC. The chain links TRBV5-4 to TRBJ2-1, with TRBD2 as a possible D gene (6 bases). Per germline, CDR1 SGHNT and CDR2 YYREEE (reference sequence). This CDR3 has 13 residues. Trimming shortened V by 2 bases and J by 4 bases, and 7 bases separated the two germline ends. Variable domain in full (rest from reference TRBV5-4 and TRBJ2-1): ETGVTQSPTHLIKTRGQQVTLRCSSQSGHNTVSWYQQALGQGPQFIFQYYREEENGRGNFPPRFSGLQFPNYSSELNVNALELDDSALYLCASSFSGYNEQFFGPGTRLTVL.

This clone has only a few counts. This chain joins TRBV4-2 and TRBJ2-1; 13 bases match TRBD2. V lost 4 bases to trimming and J lost 10 bases; unmatched junction nucleotides: 7. The CDR3 runs to 15 residues. Germline V gene data show CDR1 as LGHNA and CDR2 as YNFKEQ. CDR3 coding DNA: TGTGCCAGCAGCCTTCCCGGGACTAGCGGGACCGAGCAGTTCTTC. Protein product: CASSLPGTSGTEQFF.

As for this clone: Within the sample, other DNA sequences also encode this same CDR3. The rearrangement links TRBV5-1 to TRBJ2-5; D gene unclear. Trimming removed 0 bases from V and 5 bases from J, with 5 bases in between. Germline V CDR1 and CDR2: SGHRS, YFSETQ. This CDR3 is built from 12 residues. CDR3 amino acids: CASSLVAETQYF. CDR3 DNA: TGCGCCAGCAGCTTGGTCGCGGAGACCCAGTACTTC.